This T cell receptor beta chain originates from a study of blood T cell repertoires in COVID-19. Study details: Collection of acute and convalescent COVID-19 samples took place in the United States, Italy and Spain.

V was clipped by 0 bases and J by 4 bases; unmatched bases: 10. This CDR3 has 18 residues. Per the germline V gene, CDR1 is KGHDR and CDR2 is SFDVKD. Recruits, aged about 18 to 100 years, lived in about two dozen US areas. Original handling: Amplification of reference gene primers was used by the study to estimate nucleated cell counts. Data came from immunoSEQ multiplex PCR; TCRdb stores just in-frame clones and leaves some out. V and J calls and clone size are those listed in that table; D and trimming were worked out from the DNA. The repertoire has about 140,000 clones, 70% to 85% of them found once; the top ten carry 1.5% to 2%.

Sequencing input: PBMCs or T cells enriched from blood (not recorded which). This clonotype was obtained from a woman younger than 30 who had been exposed to COVID-19. The chain couples TRBV24-1 to TRBJ2-1; 8 positions agree with TRBD2. CDR3 bases: TGTGCCACCAGTGATTTGACGGGGGGGCAAGATGGGTACAATGAGCAGTTCTTC. It translates to CATSDLTGGQDGYNEQFF.